Listed here are 11 T cell receptor beta chains from one sample, sequenced in a study of radiotherapy plus CTLA-4 blockade in lung cancer. Some clones are missing from TCRdb's copy, which holds only in-frame ones; the method was immunoSEQ multiplex PCR. The data contain about 90,000 clones, roughly 78% of them singletons. This specimen was peripheral blood, taken from a patient treated with radiotherapy plus ipilimumab. The receptors were sampled from a human donor with non-small cell lung cancer that progressed on radiotherapy plus ipilimumab.

This chain joins TRBV7-9 and TRBJ2-4; 7 bases match TRBD1. The CDR3 has 12 amino acids. The germline gives CDR1 SEHNR, CDR2 FQNEAQ (reference sequence). The V and J ends lost 11 bases and 5 bases, in that order; junction bases with no gene match: 6. CDR3 sequence reads: CARWDSQNIQYF. In DNA, the CDR3 is TGTGCCCGCTGGGACAGCCAAAACATTCAGTACTTC.

J is TRBJ2-7 and V is TRBV5-1; unclear D gene. The CDR3 is 15 residues long. Germline CDR1 reads SGHRS; CDR2 reads YFSETQ. Trimming left V 0 bases short and J 0 bases short, with 10 bases between. CDR3 sequence: CASSLDSVNSYEQYF. The CDR3 DNA follows: TGCGCCAGCAGCTTGGATTCGGTTAACTCCTACGAGCAGTACTTC.

The chain combines TRBV7-2 with TRBJ2-3; either TRBD1 or TRBD2 may supply D (5 bases each). Germline V gene lookup returns CDR1 SGHTA and CDR2 FQGNSA. V lost 0 bases, J lost 4 bases, and 5 bases lay in between. This CDR3 has 13 residues. The CDR3 DNA is TGTGCCAGCAGCTTAGCGGGGGCAGATACGCAGTATTTT. As protein: CASSLAGADTQYF. The full variable domain, its missing parts supplied by reference TRBV7-2 and TRBJ2-3, is GAGVSQSPSNKVTEKGKDVELRCDPISGHTALYWYRQSLGQGLEFLIYFQGNSAPDKSGLPSDRFSAERTGGSVSTLTIQRTQQEDSAVYLCASSLAGADTQYFGPGTRLTVL.

The rearrangement uses TRBV7-9 and TRBJ2-7; the D gene is possibly TRBD1 (5 bases). Between the trimmed V and J ends, which lost 3 bases and 4 bases, there was a span of 10 bases. CDR1 and CDR2 from the germline V gene are SEHNR and FQNEAQ (reference sequence). CDR3 size: 13 residues. CDR3 sequence reads: CASSLSGRYEQYF. The CDR3 DNA sequence: TGTGCCAGCAGCTTGTCAGGGCGGTACGAGCAGTACTTC.

The chain links TRBV9 to TRBJ2-1, with a possible D match to TRBD1 (7 bases). V shed 0 bases and J shed 8 bases, with 18 bases lying between them. The V gene's germline CDR1 is SGDLS and CDR2 YYNGEE. CDR3 length: 16 amino acids. CDR3: CASSVAGLRGADEQFF. The DNA for the CDR3 is TGTGCCAGCAGCGTAGCGGGACTCAGGGGGGCCGATGAGCAGTTCTTC.

This clone was observed many times. CDR3: CASSLGTDSSYEQYF. DNA of the CDR3: TGTGCCAGCAGTCTTGGGACCGACAGTTCCTACGAGCAGTACTTC. This chain uses TRBV28 with TRBJ2-7; D may be TRBD1 or TRBD2 (5 bases each). Germline assignment: CDR1 MDHEN and CDR2 SYDVKM. Trimming removed 5 bases at V and 1 base at J, with 15 bases between. CDR3 size: 15 residues.

This sequence joins TRBV30 and TRBJ1-5; D might be TRBD1 (6 bases). The CDR3 contains 14 residues. With 6 bases removed from V and 1 base from J, the gap between germline ends came to 13 bases. Germline assignment: CDR1 GTSNPN and CDR2 SVGIG (reference sequence). CDR3 residues: CACSTGQSNQPQHF. DNA for the CDR3: TGTGCCTGCTCTACCGGACAGAGCAATCAGCCCCAGCATTTT.

This clone was seen a handful of times. Other DNA sequences in the sample encode the same CDR3. The V call is TRBV29-1, the J call TRBJ2-3, with TRBD2 identical over 8 bases. The CDR3 consists of 14 residues. Germline trimming cut 4 bases from V and 1 base from J; bases unmatched to any gene: 4. The germline gives CDR1 SQVTM, CDR2 ANQGSEA. The CDR3 DNA reads TGCAGCGTTGGGGAGCGGGGGCGCACAGATACGCAGTATTTT. Its protein is CSVGERGRTDTQYF.

This clone was seen just once. The V and J genes are TRBV7-6 and TRBJ2-1; D uncertain. Between the trimmed V and J ends, which lost 4 bases and 11 bases, there was a span of 9 bases. This CDR3 spans 11 amino acids. Per the germline V gene, CDR1 is SGHVS and CDR2 is FNYEAQ. This chain's CDR3 is CASSSGRQQFF. The CDR3 region has the DNA TGTGCCAGCAGCTCCGGTCGGCAGCAGTTCTTC. Drawing the rest from reference TRBV7-6 and TRBJ2-1, the complete variable domain is GAGVSQSPRYKVTKRGQDVALRCDPISGHVSLYWYRQALGQGPEFLTYFNYEAQQDKSGLPNDRFSAERPEGSISTLTIQRTEQRDSAMYRCASSSGRQQFFGPGTRLTVL.

The CDR3, as DNA: TGTGCCAGCAGTTTCCTGGGGACTGGAAACACCATATATTTT. Amino acids: CASSFLGTGNTIYF. V and J are TRBV27 and TRBJ1-3; D is unclear. This CDR3 has 14 amino acids. Germline loops: CDR1 MNHEY, CDR2 SMNVEV (reference sequence). The V gene lost 3 bases and the J gene lost 2 bases, with 8 bases spanning the gap.

This clone was recorded only once. The genes are TRBV30 and TRBJ2-7, with 8 positions matching TRBD1. Germline loops: CDR1 GTSNPN, CDR2 SVGIG (reference sequence). The CDR3 consists of 14 residues. The junction had 10 bases not matched to a gene; V was cut back by 0 bases and J by 9 bases. CDR3 loop: CAWSVLGQGVAQYF. The CDR3 DNA sequence: TGTGCCTGGAGTGTACTTGGACAGGGTGTCGCGCAGTACTTC.